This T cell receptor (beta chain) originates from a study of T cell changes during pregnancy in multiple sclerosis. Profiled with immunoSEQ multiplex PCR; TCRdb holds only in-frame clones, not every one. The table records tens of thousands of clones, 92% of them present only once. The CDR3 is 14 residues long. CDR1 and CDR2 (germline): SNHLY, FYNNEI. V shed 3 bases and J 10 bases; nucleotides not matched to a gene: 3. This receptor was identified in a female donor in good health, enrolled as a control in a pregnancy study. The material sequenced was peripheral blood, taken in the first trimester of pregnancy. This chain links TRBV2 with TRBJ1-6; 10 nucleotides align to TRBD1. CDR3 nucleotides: TGTGCCAGCAGTGACGGGACAGGGGTCTCACCCCTCCACTTT. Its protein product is CASSDGTGVSPLHF.